The 22 T cell receptor beta chains listed next were all sequenced from one sample in a study of human T cells and chemical hapten exposure. Documented time point: patch test 3, about 24 weeks after DPC sensitization. Indicated treatment: therapeutic diphenylcyclopropenone sensitization with weekly scalp DPC. Unfractionated whole blood served as the source for total RNA extraction. MiXCR, run by TCRdb on the RACE reads, gives a single entry per CDR3 protein. The sample lists roughly 40,000 distinct CDR3 sequences, approximately 11% occurring once. The sequenced sample was whole blood, obtained in connection with sensitization to the hapten diphenylcyclopropenone (DPC). The receptors originated from a woman aged 40 to 50 with alopecia areata. Some clones in this sample may be carry-over from other donors' samples.

This clonotype has ten or more counts. The V gene is TRBV18, the J gene TRBJ1-5; D is ambiguous. V lost 0 bases to trimming and J lost 0 bases, with 9 bases between them. Germline V gives CDR1 KGHSH, CDR2 LQKENI. The CDR3 covers 16 residues. CDR3 amino acids: CASSPPDFYSNQPQHF. The DNA for the CDR3 is TGTGCCAGCTCACCACCTGACTTTTATAGCAATCAGCCCCAGCATTTT. The whole variable domain, remainder taken from reference TRBV18 and TRBJ1-5, is NAGVMQNPRHLVRRRGQEARLRCSPMKGHSHVYWYRQLPEEGLKFMVYLQKENIIDESGMPKERFSAEFPKEGPSILRIQQVVRGDSAAYFCASSPPDFYSNQPQHFGDGTRLSIL.

This clonotype was recorded at least ten times. The chain has TRBV7-8 and TRBJ2-7, with D possibly TRBD2 on 6 matching bases. Deletions cut 5 bases from V and 0 bases from J, with 14 bases between. The CDR3 contains 15 residues. The germline V gene encodes CDR1 SGHVS and CDR2 FQNEAQ. CDR3 amino acids: CASSGDSLSSYEQYF. In DNA, the CDR3 is TGTGCCAGCAGCGGGGACTCTCTAAGCTCCTACGAGCAGTACTTC.

This clonotype was seen a few times. A much larger clone lies one base from this, so it may be a read error. The gene calls are TRBV2 and TRBJ1-2; TRBD1 matches 8 bases. Unmatched junction bases numbered 3, after V lost 5 bases and J lost 4 bases. Germline CDR1 SNHLY, CDR2 FYNNEI. CDR3 length equals 13 residues. The CDR3 region has the DNA TGTGCCAGCAGTCCCGGACAGGGCTATGGCTACACCTTC. This codes for CASSPGQGYGYTF.

This clonotype was counted at least ten times. The CDR3 DNA follows: TGTGCCAGCAGTTTAGGGGCAGGGGGCGCGTACGAGCAGTACTTC. It is translated as CASSLGAGGAYEQYF. The chain employs TRBV12-3 or TRBV12-4 and TRBJ2-7, with 8 bases fitting TRBD1. The CDR3 extends over 15 amino acids. V shed 1 base and J 4 bases; nucleotides not matched to a gene: 6.

This chain uses TRBV6-2 or TRBV6-3 with TRBJ1-2, with D possibly TRBD1 on 5 matching bases. With 3 bases removed from V and 3 bases from J, the gap between germline ends came to 14 bases. Germline assignment: CDR1 MNHEY and CDR2 SVGEGT. CDR3 length: 15 residues. CDR3 in DNA: TGTGCCAGCAGTTATGGGGGACCCCCGGACTATGGCTACACCTTC. This gives the protein CASSYGGPPDYGYTF.

The chain links TRBV11-1 to TRBJ1-2; no clear D gene. This CDR3 is built from 11 residues. Trimming left V 4 bases short and J 7 bases short, with 7 bases between. The germline V gene encodes CDR1 SGHAT and CDR2 FQDESV (reference sequence). The CDR3 sequence is CASSSQSGYTF. The CDR3 DNA sequence: TGTGCCAGCAGCTCCCAATCTGGCTACACCTTC. Full variable domain (remainder filled in from reference TRBV11-1 and TRBJ1-2): EAEVAQSPRYKITEKSQAVAFWCDPISGHATLYWYRQILGQGPELLVQFQDESVVDDSQLPKDRFSAERLKGVDSTLKIQPAELGDSAMYLCASSSQSGYTFGSGTRLTVV.

This clonotype was observed at least ten times. The chain has TRBV27 and TRBJ2-1, with TRBD2 matching 7 bases. This CDR3 has 12 residues. Germline trimming cut 4 bases from V and 12 bases from J; bases unmatched to any gene: 6. The germline V gene encodes CDR1 MNHEY and CDR2 SMNVEV (reference sequence). The CDR3 loop is CASSWGGKVQFF. The CDR3 DNA is TGTGCCAGCAGTTGGGGGGGGAAGGTGCAGTTCTTC.

This clonotype occurred a few times. The V call is TRBV9, the J call TRBJ1-3; possibly TRBD1 for D (6 bases). Trimming took 0 bases from V and 0 from J, leaving 13 bases between them. In germline, CDR1 is SGDLS, CDR2 YYNGEE. The CDR3 has 17 residues. CDR3 in DNA: TGTGCCAGCAGCGTAGGAACAGGGAGCCTCTCTGGAAACACCATATATTTT. The encoded protein is CASSVGTGSLSGNTIYF.

This clonotype showed up many times. The chain links TRBV18 to TRBJ2-3; D ambiguous. The germline CDR1 and CDR2 sequences are KGHSH and LQKENI. Trimming stripped 3 bases from V and 5 bases from J, with 9 bases between. The CDR3 length is 13 residues. The CDR3 spells CASSPWPQDTQYF. The CDR3 DNA reads TGTGCCAGCTCACCCTGGCCCCAAGATACGCAGTATTTT.

This sequence joins TRBV27 and TRBJ2-7; D may correspond to TRBD1 or TRBD2 (6 bases each). Germline CDR1 reads MNHEY; CDR2 reads SMNVEV (reference sequence). This CDR3 has 14 residues. Trimming shortened V by 8 bases and J by 2 bases, and 16 bases separated the two germline ends. The CDR3 DNA follows: TGTGCCAGCGGGCGGGACGGACAGCCCTACGAGCAGTACTTC. It yields the protein CASGRDGQPYEQYF.

This clonotype was found many times. The chain uses TRBV7-9 and TRBJ2-1, with TRBD1 identical over 7 bases. CDR1 and CDR2 (germline): SEHNR, FQNEAQ (reference sequence). V lost 5 bases to trimming and J lost 10 bases; unmatched junction nucleotides: 5. This CDR3 comprises 12 residues. CDR3 sequence reads: CASSQTGSEQFF. CDR3 coding DNA: TGTGCCAGCAGCCAGACAGGGAGCGAGCAGTTCTTC.

This clonotype has at least ten counts. The rearrangement links TRBV5-6 to TRBJ2-7, with 9 bases fitting TRBD1. V lost 2 bases to trimming and J lost 1 base; unmatched junction nucleotides: 4. Germline V gene sequence: CDR1 SGHDT, CDR2 YYEEEE. There are 15 residues in the CDR3. CDR3 DNA sequence: TGTGCCAGCAGCTTTGGGACAGGGAATTCCTACGAGCAGTACTTC. Protein product: CASSFGTGNSYEQYF.

The V call is TRBV7-9, the J call TRBJ2-1; tentatively, D is TRBD1 (6 bases). The germline V gene encodes CDR1 SEHNR and CDR2 FQNEAQ (reference sequence). This CDR3 contains 13 residues. Trimming stripped 1 base from V and 9 bases from J, with 10 bases between. The CDR3 bases are TGTGCCAGCAGCTTAGGGTCCAGGGGTGAGCAGTTCTTC. It translates to CASSLGSRGEQFF.

Ten or more counts support this clonotype. This rearrangement joins TRBV28 to TRBJ2-5; D is possibly TRBD1 (5 bases). The CDR3 is 15 amino acids. The ends were cut back, 8 bases at V and 2 bases at J, with 18 bases in the middle. Germline-derived CDR1 and CDR2 are MDHEN and SYDVKM. CDR3 loop: CASVSGSWTQETQYF. DNA for the CDR3: TGTGCCAGCGTATCCGGGTCTTGGACACAAGAGACCCAGTACTTC.

This clonotype was recorded many times. The rearrangement links TRBV14 to TRBJ1-2; D unclear. The CDR3 runs 13 residues. V gave up 4 bases and J gave up 5 bases, with 11 bases separating them. CDR1 SGHDN and CDR2 FVKESK come from the germline V gene. The CDR3 DNA is TGTGCCAGCAGCCCCGCAATGAAGTATGGCTACACCTTC. Protein: CASSPAMKYGYTF.

This clonotype was observed a few times. The chain uses TRBV4-1 and TRBJ1-6, with D perhaps matching TRBD1 (5 bases). V was cut by 1 base and J by 9 bases, with 13 bases left in between. This CDR3 spans 15 amino acids. Per the germline V gene, CDR1 is MGHRA and CDR2 is YSYEKL. The CDR3 is CASSQGLRGRSPLHF. The CDR3 nucleotides read TGCGCCAGCAGCCAAGGTTTGAGGGGCCGTTCACCCCTCCACTTT.

This clonotype was observed a few times. The chain has TRBV7-7 and TRBJ2-2, with 10 bases fitting TRBD1. CDR1 is SSHAT and CDR2 is FNYEAQ in the germline V gene (reference sequence). CDR3 length: 17 amino acids. The V and J ends lost 2 bases and 1 base, in that order; junction bases with no gene match: 4. The CDR3 DNA reads as TGTGCCAGCAGCTTAAACAGGGACAGGGGGAACACCGGGGAGCTGTTTTTT. Encoded protein: CASSLNRDRGNTGELFF.

This clonotype showed up just a few times. The chain recombines TRBV28 with TRBJ2-4; tentatively, D is TRBD2 (5 bases). Germline V gene data show CDR1 as MDHEN and CDR2 as SYDVKM. V was trimmed by 3 bases and J by 5 bases, leaving 11 bases between them. The CDR3 totals 14 residues. CDR3 bases: TGTGCCAGCAGTTTCCGCCTACTAGAAAACATTCAGTACTTC. This gives the protein CASSFRLLENIQYF.

The rearrangement joins TRBV7-9 to TRBJ2-1; 8 bases match TRBD2. J gave up 2 bases and V 8 bases, and 8 bases lay outside the gene matches. Germline CDR1 SEHNR, CDR2 FQNEAQ (reference sequence). The CDR3 runs to 15 residues. The CDR3 DNA reads as TGTGCCAGCTTTGGAAGCGGGGGAACCTACAATGAGCAGTTCTTC. This encodes CASFGSGGTYNEQFF.

This clonotype has only a few counts. The V call is TRBV29-1, the J call TRBJ2-1; no firm D call. Germline CDR1 SQVTM, CDR2 ANQGSEA. Trimming took 0 bases from V and 8 from J, leaving 5 bases between them. The length of the CDR3 is 11 residues. The CDR3 is CSVEENYEQFF. Here the CDR3 DNA reads TGCAGCGTTGAAGAAAACTATGAGCAGTTCTTC.

This clonotype came up once. The CDR3 ends on some other residue instead of the conserved phenylalanine or tryptophan, so this is likely a read error. The DNA is left out, because the CDR3 cannot be placed on it with certainty; the CDR3 is given as TCRdb lists it. The gene calls are TRBV3-2 and TRBJ2-5. TRBV3-2 is shown as a pseudogene. Counting both end residues, the CDR3 totals 12 amino acids. The CDR3 reads CVSSQDLGDPVL.

This clonotype was counted ten times or more. V usage is TRBV28 and J usage is TRBJ2-7; D unresolved. This CDR3 contains 12 residues. Deletions cut 5 bases from V and 6 bases from J, with 11 bases between. Germline loops: CDR1 MDHEN, CDR2 SYDVKM. The CDR3 sequence: CASSPLVPEQYF. CDR3 coding DNA: TGTGCCAGCAGTCCTCTCGTCCCCGAGCAGTACTTC. The whole variable domain, remainder taken from reference TRBV28 and TRBJ2-7, is DVKVTQSSRYLVKRTGEKVFLECVQDMDHENMFWYRQDPGLGLRLIYFSYDVKMKEKGDIPEGYSVSREKKERFSLILESASTNQTSMYLCASSPLVPEQYFGPGTRLTVT.